This TCR beta chain stems from a study of persistence of HIV-infected CD4 T cells. Overall study: A median of around 8 years of suppressive ART preceded sampling.

The immunoSEQ assay was version 4, run in survey mode. Sequencing was performed with immunoSEQ multiplex PCR; in TCRdb, only in-frame clones are kept and a portion is missing. The repertoire holds approximately 7,000 clones, with approximately 80% as singletons. As concerns this clone: Its antigen remains unidentified.

Stimulation used 8 to 10 ug/mL lysate from CMV-infected fibroblasts. Sorting selected CD4+ T cells upregulating both CD40 ligand and CD69. CD4+ T cell counts exceeded 400 cells/uL; CMV serology was positive. Germline V gene sequence: CDR1 MNHEY, CDR2 SVGAGI. V lost 3 bases to trimming and J lost 8 bases, with 19 bases between them. This CDR3 comprises 16 residues. The chain combines TRBV6-5 with TRBJ1-4; unclear D gene. Source: CD4+ T cells sorted from PBMCs after roughly 18-hour stimulation, taken from a patient who received antiretroviral therapy. The origin of this receptor is an adult woman with HIV who was CMV-seropositive. The CDR3 DNA reads TGTGCCAGCAGTTATCTATCCAGAACGAGCGGGGAAAAACTGTTTTTT. This encodes CASSYLSRTSGEKLFF.